These 28 T cell receptor beta chains were all obtained from the same sample, sequenced in a study of T cell responses to AZD1222 COVID-19 vaccine. Sequencing used immunoSEQ multiplex PCR; TCRdb keeps in-frame clones, though not all of them. The table shows 110,000 or so clones, with 70% to 90% occurring only once. The specimen comprised peripheral blood, sampled on day 0 of AZD1222 vaccination. Source of these receptors: an adult in good health.

The rearrangement uses TRBV5-6 and TRBJ1-5, with D uncertain. Trimming took off 1 base at V and 7 bases at J, with 9 bases between the two ends. Germline V gene sequence: CDR1 SGHDT, CDR2 YYEEEE. This CDR3 comprises 13 residues. The CDR3 region has the DNA TGTGCCAGCAGCTTGTGGAGGCGACAGCCCCAGCATTTT. It is translated as CASSLWRRQPQHF.

The chain is built from TRBV15 and TRBJ1-5; a weak D match, TRBD1 (5 bases). Trimming took 0 bases from V and 9 from J, leaving 15 bases between them. This CDR3 comprises 15 residues. Per germline, CDR1 LNHNV and CDR2 YYDKDF (reference sequence). Here the CDR3 DNA reads TGTGCCACCAGCAGAGATCGGGGTGGGGGAAGGCCCCAGCATTTT. This codes for CATSRDRGGGRPQHF.

The genes are TRBV2 and TRBJ2-7; 8 positions agree with TRBD1. Germline CDR1 is SNHLY and CDR2 is FYNNEI. There are 13 residues in the CDR3. The V and J ends lost 7 bases and 2 bases, in that order; junction bases with no gene match: 4. CDR3 in DNA: TGTGCCAGCAATCGACAGGGGCCCTACGAGCAGTACTTC. Its protein product is CASNRQGPYEQYF.

This chain joins TRBV2 and TRBJ2-7; TRBD2 matches at 10 bases. The CDR3 is 13 residues long. Unmatched junction bases numbered 1, after V lost 4 bases and J lost 4 bases. CDR1 is SNHLY, CDR2 FYNNEI, per germline. The CDR3 DNA is TGTGCCAGCAGTGTAGCGGGGGGTTACGAGCAGTACTTC. Residues: CASSVAGGYEQYF.

The genes are TRBV5-1 and TRBJ1-1; D not certain. This CDR3 is 15 amino acids long. Germline-derived CDR1 and CDR2 are SGHRS and YFSETQ. The V gene lost 0 bases and the J gene lost 0 bases, with 9 bases spanning the gap. The CDR3 is CASSLGVIMNTEAFF. The CDR3 DNA sequence: TGCGCCAGCAGCTTGGGGGTGATCATGAACACTGAAGCTTTCTTT. Combining the CDR3 with reference TRBV5-1 and TRBJ1-1 gives the whole variable domain KAGVTQTPRYLIKTRGQQVTLSCSPISGHRSVSWYQQTPGQGLQFLFEYFSETQRNKGNFPGRFSGRQFSNSRSEMNVSTLELGDSALYLCASSLGVIMNTEAFFGQGTRLTVV.

The rearrangement links TRBV7-9 to TRBJ2-1; 7 bases are shared with TRBD1. Germline CDR1 and CDR2: SEHNR and FQNEAQ (reference sequence). Trimming cost V 3 bases and J 1 base; bases outside gene matches: 6. The CDR3 sequence is 16 residues long. The CDR3 DNA sequence: TGTGCCAGCAGCTTGGACCAGGGGGTTTCCTACAATGAGCAGTTCTTC. Residues: CASSLDQGVSYNEQFF.

The chain has TRBV18 and TRBJ2-3; D not certain. From germline, CDR1 is KGHSH and CDR2 LQKENI. The CDR3 extends over 12 amino acids. The V end was cut by 3 bases, the J end by 5 bases, with 6 bases between. This CDR3 reads CASSPKGDTQYF. The CDR3 bases are TGTGCCAGCTCACCTAAGGGAGATACGCAGTATTTT.

The rearrangement joins TRBV3-1 (or the pseudogene TRBV3-2) to TRBJ2-1; 9 nucleotides agree with TRBD2. CDR1 is LGHDT and CDR2 is YNNKEL in the germline V gene (reference sequence). Unmatched junction bases numbered 10, after V lost 0 bases and J lost 7 bases. The CDR3 consists of 17 residues. The CDR3 DNA reads as TGTGCCAGCAGCCAAGATGCGAGCGGGGGGCCGCGGAATGAGCAGTTCTTC. It is translated as CASSQDASGGPRNEQFF.

The chain couples TRBV9 to TRBJ1-3; D is perhaps TRBD1 (6 bases). Germline V CDR1 and CDR2: SGDLS, YYNGEE. The CDR3 contains 14 residues. Between the trimmed V and J ends, which lost 7 bases and 7 bases, there was a span of 18 bases. CDR3 coding DNA: TGTGCCAGCGGAAAGGGGGAGATCAGGAACACCATATATTTT. This codes for CASGKGEIRNTIYF.

The rearrangement links TRBV11-2 to TRBJ1-1, with D perhaps matching TRBD1 (6 bases). V was pared by 3 bases and J by 3 bases, with 11 bases between. The length of the CDR3 is 14 residues. The V gene's germline CDR1 is SGHAT and CDR2 FQNNGV. CDR3 amino acids: CASSLTEGDTEAFF. CDR3 in DNA: TGTGCCAGCAGCTTGACAGAGGGGGACACTGAAGCTTTCTTT.

V and J are TRBV5-4 and TRBJ2-7; D is tentatively TRBD1 or TRBD2 (5 bases each). V lost 4 bases and J 0 bases, leaving 17 bases between the germline ends. CDR3 size: 16 residues. The germline V gene has CDR1 SGHNT and CDR2 YYREEE (reference sequence). The chain's CDR3 is CASSPVGPRSSYEQYF. CDR3 DNA: TGTGCCAGCAGCCCCGTGGGACCAAGGAGCTCCTACGAGCAGTACTTC.

The rearrangement joins TRBV19 to TRBJ2-2; D is uncertain. The CDR3 has 15 amino acids. Germline V gene sequence: CDR1 LNHDA, CDR2 SQIVND (reference sequence). V was trimmed by 5 bases and J by 7 bases, leaving 17 bases between them. Here the CDR3 reads CASSSNTPNDGELFF. The CDR3 DNA reads TGTGCCAGTAGTTCGAATACACCGAACGACGGGGAGCTGTTTTTT.

This chain joins TRBV27 and TRBJ1-2; TRBD1 matches 7 bases. Germline V lookup: CDR1 MNHEY, CDR2 SMNVEV (reference sequence). V gave up 0 bases and J gave up 2 bases; unmatched junction bases: 15. This CDR3 spans 19 amino acids. CDR3 nucleotides: TGTGCCAGCAGTTTATCATTCCCCCGCATCGGGACAGCCAACTATGGCTACACCTTC. It encodes CASSLSFPRIGTANYGYTF.

This clone appeared once. V usage is TRBV2 and J usage is TRBJ2-3, with 13 positions matching TRBD2. Germline V gene sequence: CDR1 SNHLY, CDR2 FYNNEI. This CDR3 has 17 residues. The CDR3, as DNA: TGTGGCTTCGAGAGGATTGGACTAGCGGGGGGCACAGATACGCAGTATTTT. The encoded protein is CGFERIGLAGGTDTQYF.

This chain uses TRBV19 with TRBJ1-1, with D maybe TRBD1 (5 bases). V was shortened by 5 bases and J by 5 bases, with 18 bases between the two germline ends. The CDR3 spans 15 residues. CDR1 LNHDA and CDR2 SQIVND come from the germline V gene (reference sequence). DNA for the CDR3: TGTGCCAGTAGTCTCCCCCTCCAGGGAAGGACTGAAGCTTTCTTT. It specifies CASSLPLQGRTEAFF.

CDR3 bases: TGTGCCAGTAGTATTGTAGGGGGCAGGGGCTATGGCTACACCTTC. As protein: CASSIVGGRGYGYTF. The gene calls are TRBV19 and TRBJ1-2; TRBD1 matches 7 bases. There are 15 residues in the CDR3. V trimming: 3 bases; J trimming: 4 bases; junction bases outside the gene matches: 8. The germline V gene encodes CDR1 LNHDA and CDR2 SQIVND (reference sequence).

The rearrangement uses TRBV7-7 and TRBJ2-7; D gene unclear. Germline V gene sequence: CDR1 SSHAT, CDR2 FNYEAQ (reference sequence). The CDR3 covers 13 residues. The CDR3 DNA sequence: TGTGCCAGCAGCCCAGGTTTGTGTTCTAGGTGTGTCGTC. It is translated as CASSPGLCSRCVV.

The J gene is TRBJ2-5, the V gene TRBV29-1; D not resolved. Trimming pared 6 bases from V and 2 bases from J, leaving 13 bases between. Germline CDR1 is SQVTM and CDR2 is ANQGSEA. The CDR3 consists of 13 residues. CDR3 bases: TGCAGCGTAGAAACTTGGGCTCAAGAGACCCAGTACTTC. It yields the protein CSVETWAQETQYF.

The table lists this clone with a count of one. The chain links TRBV28 to TRBJ1-5, with D uncertain. V was trimmed by 3 bases and J by 5 bases, leaving 11 bases between them. Germline CDR1 reads MDHEN; CDR2 reads SYDVKM. The CDR3 totals 14 residues. CDR3 in DNA: TGTGCCAGCAGTTTCTCTGGGAGTTATCAGCCCCAGCATTTT. It codes for CASSFSGSYQPQHF.

The chain joins TRBV5-5 to TRBJ2-3, with D uncertain. Per the germline V gene, CDR1 is SGHKS and CDR2 is YYEKEE (reference sequence). V was trimmed by 5 bases and J by 0 bases, leaving 7 bases between them. The CDR3 consists of 13 residues. This CDR3 is CASSYTSTDTQYF. The CDR3 DNA follows: TGTGCCAGCAGTTATACTAGCACAGATACGCAGTATTTT.

The CDR3 coding sequence is TGTGCCAGCAGTTCAGGACTTGCGCAGTACTTC. It is translated as CASSSGLAQYF. This sequence joins TRBV6-5 and TRBJ2-7; TRBD2 is a possible D gene (5 bases). This CDR3 spans 11 amino acids. Trimming left V 4 bases short and J 9 bases short, with 10 bases between. Germline-derived CDR1 and CDR2 are MNHEY and SVGAGI.

J is TRBJ1-6 and V is TRBV5-1; D is ambiguous. The germline V gene encodes CDR1 SGHRS and CDR2 YFSETQ. The length of the CDR3 is 15 residues. V lost 0 bases and J lost 7, with 11 bases in between. The CDR3, as DNA: TGCGCCAGCAGCTTGGGTCAGGAAGAGAATTCACCCCTCCACTTT. Its translation is CASSLGQEENSPLHF.

This clone was found a few times. This rearrangement joins TRBV11-3 to TRBJ2-1; 12 bases match TRBD2. Per germline, CDR1 SGHNT and CDR2 YENEEA. The CDR3 consists of 17 residues. Trimming cost V 0 bases and J 5 bases; bases outside gene matches: 5. The CDR3 loop reads CASSLELAGGIDNEQFF. The CDR3 coding sequence is TGTGCCAGCAGCTTAGAACTAGCGGGAGGTATCGACAATGAGCAGTTCTTC.

This chain connects TRBV2 to TRBJ2-7; D perhaps matches TRBD2 (6 bases). This CDR3 contains 13 residues. Trimming cost V 6 bases and J 6 bases, with 15 bases left between them. Germline V gene data show CDR1 as SNHLY and CDR2 as FYNNEI. For the CDR3, the DNA is TGTGCCAGCAGCGGGACTCAAAATAGCGAGCAGTACGTC. This translates into CASSGTQNSEQYV.

This rearrangement joins TRBV12-3 or TRBV12-4 to TRBJ2-6; D unclear. Between the trimmed V and J ends, which lost 3 bases and 7 bases, there was a span of 4 bases. The CDR3 contains 12 residues. The DNA for the CDR3 is TGTGCCAGCAGTTTTCAAGCCAACGTCCTGACTTTC. Amino acid sequence: CASSFQANVLTF.

For the CDR3, the DNA is TGTGCCAGCAGTTATATGGGGGGGACTGAAGCTTTCTTT. Translation: CASSYMGGTEAFF. The V gene is TRBV6-5, the J gene TRBJ1-1; possible D gene TRBD1, 5 bases. Trimming cost V 3 bases and J 5 bases, with 10 bases left between them. Germline CDR1 is MNHEY and CDR2 is SVGAGI. The CDR3 contains 13 residues.

This clone was observed a few times. The rearrangement uses TRBV3-1 (or the pseudogene TRBV3-2) and TRBJ1-2; 8 positions agree with TRBD1. V shed 2 bases, J shed 1 base, and the junction held 6 bases outside the gene matches. The CDR3 length is 16 residues. In germline, CDR1 is LGHDT, CDR2 YNNKEL (reference sequence). Written as DNA, the CDR3 is TGTGCCAGCAGCCAAACGGTGACAGGGGTTAACTATGGCTACACCTTC. It yields the protein CASSQTVTGVNYGYTF.

J is TRBJ1-5 and V is TRBV24-1, with D unresolved. This CDR3 is built from 14 residues. Trimming shortened V by 3 bases and J by 1 base, and 6 bases separated the two germline ends. Germline V gene lookup returns CDR1 KGHDR and CDR2 SFDVKD. The CDR3 region has the DNA TGTGCCACCAGTGATCATCAGAGCAATCAGCCCCAGCATTTT. It translates to CATSDHQSNQPQHF.